This TCR beta chain was identified during a study of T cell responses to AZD1222 COVID-19 vaccine. Study findings and constraints: Once two AZD1222 doses were given, Spike-specific TCR breadth and depth went up.

The assay was immunoSEQ multiplex PCR, and TCRdb's table has in-frame clones only and misses some. The data show more than 150,000 clones, just over 85% seen once. Germline V CDR1 and CDR2: SGHDN, FVKESK. V was clipped by 6 bases and J by 7 bases, with 13 bases between them. This CDR3 comprises 14 residues. In this sample, this clone turned up a few times. The antigen is not known. The sequence came from an adult in good health. The sequencing here drew on peripheral blood, taken on day 0 of AZD1222 vaccination. This chain joins TRBV14 and TRBJ1-6; D is unresolved. CDR3 sequence reads: CASRLDGENSPLHF. The DNA for the CDR3 is TGTGCCAGCAGACTGGACGGGGAGAATTCACCCCTCCACTTT.